Listed here is a single T cell receptor beta chain. The entry originates in a study of cytomegalovirus exposure and HLA in healthy donors. Germline CDR1 reads SGHRS; CDR2 reads YFSETQ. V was clipped by 2 bases and J by 6 bases, with 12 bases between them. The CDR3 extends over 15 amino acids. It was with 60 Vbeta and 13 Jbeta primers that the PCR ran. Assay used: immunoSEQ multiplex PCR; TCRdb lists only in-frame clones, some missing. The table lists 150,000 to 200,000 clones, roughly 78% of them singletons. The clonotype comes from a girl aged 5 to 17 in good health and CMV-seropositive. The chain employs TRBV5-1 and TRBJ1-6; no clear D gene. What was sequenced was PBMCs. The DNA for the CDR3 is TGCGCCAGCAGCTTTACCGAGGGCGTTAATTCACCCCTCCACTTT. The encoded protein is CASSFTEGVNSPLHF.